Presented here are 20 T cell receptor beta chains from one specimen sequenced in a study of blood T cell dynamics during melanoma immunotherapy. TCRdb's table, derived via immunoSEQ multiplex PCR, lists solely in-frame clones and lacks some. The repertoire consists of over 8,000 clones, with around 86% occurring once and the leading ten covering around 10%. Noted time point: pre-treatment baseline. The sequencing here drew on blood, taken from a patient treated with checkpoint blockade. The receptors originated from a human donor with melanoma.

The V call is TRBV2, the J call TRBJ2-3; D ambiguous. The CDR3 extends over 11 amino acids. V was pared by 3 bases and J by 4 bases, with 2 bases between. CDR1 is SNHLY, CDR2 FYNNEI, per germline. In nucleotides, the CDR3 is TGTGCCAGCAGTGAGGCAGATACGCAGTATTTT. Its protein product is CASSEADTQYF. The entire variable domain, with the rest obtained from reference TRBV2 and TRBJ2-3, is as follows: EPEVTQTPSHQVTQMGQEVILRCVPISNHLYFYWYRQILGQKVEFLVSFYNNEISEKSEIFDDQFSVERPDGSNFTLKIRSTKLEDSAMYFCASSEADTQYFGPGTRLTVL.

The rearrangement uses TRBV6-1 and TRBJ2-7; D tentatively reads TRBD1 or TRBD2 (5 bases each). V was pared by 4 bases and J by 5 bases, with 15 bases between. The CDR3 is made up of 14 amino acids. Germline CDR1 reads MNHNS; CDR2 reads SASEGT. The CDR3, as DNA: TGTGCCAGCAGTGCCGGGGCAGGGCCCCACGAGCAGTACTTC. Its protein is CASSAGAGPHEQYF.

The chain couples TRBV18 to TRBJ2-1; D gene ambiguous. The CDR3 is made up of 13 amino acids. Trimming took 4 bases from V and 5 from J, leaving 9 bases between them. Germline V lookup: CDR1 KGHSH, CDR2 LQKENI. The CDR3 DNA reads TGTGCCAGCTCACTTAACCGAGACAATGAGCAGTTCTTC. The encoded protein is CASSLNRDNEQFF.

This rearrangement joins TRBV29-1 to TRBJ2-7; D possibly uses TRBD1 or TRBD2 (5 bases each). This CDR3 has 11 amino acids. V dropped 7 bases and J dropped 2 bases, with 9 bases sitting between them. Germline-derived CDR1 and CDR2 are SQVTM and ANQGSEA. DNA of the CDR3: TGCAGCGCCGGGACGGCCTACGAGCAGTACTTC. As protein: CSAGTAYEQYF.

This chain joins TRBV18 and TRBJ2-1; D call uncertain. Germline CDR1 and CDR2: KGHSH and LQKENI. V lost 0 bases and J lost 4, with 19 bases in between. CDR3 length: 18 amino acids. CDR3 coding DNA: TGTGCCAGCTCACCACCGCGGTTTGGCCTCGCCCATTACAATGAGCAGTTCTTC. It specifies CASSPPRFGLAHYNEQFF.

The CDR3 coding sequence is TGTGCCAGCAGCCAAGTAGGGACAGGGACCTACGAGCAGTACTTC. Its translation is CASSQVGTGTYEQYF. The chain carries TRBV4-2 and TRBJ2-7, with 9 bases lining up with TRBD1. The J segment lost 2 bases and the V segment lost 1 base, leaving 3 bases of the junction unmatched. Germline loops: CDR1 LGHNA, CDR2 YNFKEQ. This CDR3 has 15 amino acids.

V gene TRBV13 combines with J gene TRBJ2-5; D perhaps matches TRBD1 (5 bases). The end of the DNA fits TRBJ2-7 better, so the J call may be wrong. The CDR3 extends over 17 amino acids. Germline CDR1 reads PRHDT; CDR2 reads FYEKMQ (reference sequence). As DNA, the CDR3 is TGTGCCAGCAGCTTAGGGGGGCCGTCGGCCTTCTCCTACGAGCAGTACTTC. The encoded protein is CASSLGGPSAFSYEQYF.

The chain is built from TRBV5-1 and TRBJ2-3; D may be TRBD2 (5 bases). V was cut by 6 bases and J by 6 bases, with 14 bases left in between. From germline, CDR1 is SGHRS and CDR2 YFSETQ. The CDR3 is 13 amino acids. The CDR3 DNA reads TGCGCCAGCACCCCCCCCGGGGAGGATACGCAGTATTTT. It encodes CASTPPGEDTQYF. The variable domain in full, with the rest retrieved from reference TRBV5-1 and TRBJ2-3, is KAGVTQTPRYLIKTRGQQVTLSCSPISGHRSVSWYQQTPGQGLQFLFEYFSETQRNKGNFPGRFSGRQFSNSRSEMNVSTLELGDSALYLCASTPPGEDTQYFGPGTRLTVL.

This chain uses TRBV7-3 with TRBJ2-1, with TRBD2 matching 8 bases. V trimming: 0 bases; J trimming: 7 bases; junction bases outside the gene matches: 8. The CDR3 extends over 16 amino acids. CDR1 and CDR2 (germline): SGHTA, FQGTGA. CDR3 sequence reads: CASSLTSSGTRNEQFF. CDR3 DNA sequence: TGTGCCAGCAGCTTAACGAGTAGCGGGACGCGGAATGAGCAGTTCTTC.

This chain links TRBV15 with TRBJ2-5; D not resolved. This CDR3 region has 13 residues. Germline lookup yields CDR1 LNHNV and CDR2 YYDKDF (reference sequence). The V and J ends lost 4 bases and 5 bases respectively, with 11 bases between them. The CDR3 sequence: CATSNGLGETQYF. Written as DNA, the CDR3 is TGTGCCACCAGCAATGGCTTGGGGGAGACCCAGTACTTC.

V usage is TRBV5-1 and J usage is TRBJ2-3; 15 bases map to TRBD2. This CDR3 comprises 15 residues. Trimming took 3 bases from V and 6 from J; bases not matched to a gene: 2. Per the germline V gene, CDR1 is SGHRS and CDR2 is YFSETQ. The CDR3 loop is CASSSGTSGGDTQYF. CDR3 coding DNA: TGCGCCAGCAGCTCCGGGACTAGCGGGGGGGATACGCAGTATTTT. Using reference TRBV5-1 and TRBJ2-3 for the parts outside the CDR3, the full variable domain is KAGVTQTPRYLIKTRGQQVTLSCSPISGHRSVSWYQQTPGQGLQFLFEYFSETQRNKGNFPGRFSGRQFSNSRSEMNVSTLELGDSALYLCASSSGTSGGDTQYFGPGTRLTVL.

V and J are TRBV5-6 and TRBJ2-7; D is unclear. V lost 4 bases and J 13 bases, leaving 24 bases between the germline ends. CDR3 size: 14 residues. Germline CDR1 reads SGHDT; CDR2 reads YYEEEE. The chain's CDR3 is CASSVGDILRWQYF. CDR3 DNA: TGTGCCAGCAGCGTTGGGGATATTTTACGTTGGCAATACTTC.

The rearrangement links TRBV6-5 to TRBJ1-5; D remains ambiguous. The CDR3 spans 14 residues. In germline, CDR1 is MNHEY, CDR2 SVGAGI. V was clipped by 3 bases and J by 2 bases, with 8 bases between them. The CDR3 nucleotides read TGTGCCAGCAGTTATACCCCTCGCAATCAGCCCCAGCATTTT. It yields the protein CASSYTPRNQPQHF.

The chain combines TRBV2 with TRBJ2-5; the match to TRBD2 covers 8 bases. With 10 bases clipped from V and 5 bases from J, the junction kept 12 bases outside the gene matches. Germline V lookup: CDR1 SNHLY, CDR2 FYNNEI. The CDR3 runs 14 residues. The CDR3 coding sequence is TGTGCCACCCAGGGCGGACTAGCCTCGGAGACCCAGTACTTC. It specifies CATQGGLASETQYF.

CDR3 bases: TGTGCCAGCAGTTTGAACGGGGGGGCCAATGAGCAGTTCTTC. Its protein is CASSLNGGANEQFF. The chain links TRBV6-6 to TRBJ2-1; 8 nucleotides line up with TRBD2. The germline gives CDR1 MNHNY, CDR2 SVGAGI (reference sequence). The V gene end was trimmed by 4 bases and the J gene end by 6 bases; junction bases not matched to a gene: 5. This CDR3 has 14 amino acids.

This clone occurred a few times. The CDR3 here is CASNRQVGYEQYF. The CDR3 DNA follows: TGTGCCAGCAATAGACAGGTTGGCTACGAGCAGTACTTC. This chain links TRBV6-5 with TRBJ2-7; a weak D match, TRBD1 (6 bases). Germline assignment: CDR1 MNHEY and CDR2 SVGAGI. The CDR3 extends over 13 amino acids. With 7 bases removed from V and 3 bases from J, the gap between germline ends came to 13 bases.

The rearrangement uses TRBV4-1 and TRBJ1-2; 7 nucleotides line up with TRBD1. Germline values: CDR1 MGHRA, CDR2 YSYEKL. J gave up 2 bases and V 0 bases, and 3 bases lay outside the gene matches. The CDR3 is 15 residues long. The CDR3 spells CASSQDGRGNYGYTF. The CDR3 DNA reads TGCGCCAGCAGCCAAGATGGCAGGGGGAACTATGGCTACACCTTC.

V and J are TRBV7-2 and TRBJ2-7; the D call may be TRBD1 or TRBD2 (5 bases each). With 2 bases removed from V and 2 bases from J, the gap between germline ends came to 13 bases. The CDR3 contains 15 residues. In germline, CDR1 is SGHTA, CDR2 FQGNSA. Here the CDR3 reads CASSLSPGTAYEQYF. CDR3 DNA sequence: TGTGCCAGCAGCTTATCCCCAGGGACCGCCTACGAGCAGTACTTC.

The V gene is TRBV7-5, the J gene TRBJ1-2; the D segment call TRBD1 is taken from the table without a DNA check. TRBV7-5 is annotated as a pseudogene. This CDR3 has 12 amino acids. The CDR3, as DNA: TGTGCCAGAAGCACGGACAGCTATGGCTACACCTTC. This codes for CARSTDSYGYTF.

The chain links TRBV9 to TRBJ1-4; 7 positions match TRBD1. The CDR3 loop spans 15 amino acids. Trimming at V came to 1 base and at J to 6 bases, leaving 6 bases not matched to a gene. Germline V gene sequence: CDR1 SGDLS, CDR2 YYNGEE. CDR3 DNA: TGTGCCAGCAGCGTACTCGGACAGGAGTATGAAAAACTGTTTTTT. It specifies CASSVLGQEYEKLFF.